Below, one T cell receptor beta chain is given with its context. This clonotype appeared a few times. Its antigen target is currently unknown. Per-base quality was not reported, and no clone a single base away is much larger than it. The data were taken from a study of response to subunit inactivated influenza vaccine (dated 2018 in TCRdb). Study-level background: Deep quantitative profiling of the T cell receptor repertoire was used in the study to follow responses to a trivalent subunit inactivated influenza vaccine.

CDR1 and CDR2 were assigned from the germline V gene as LGHNA and YSLEER. The CDR3 covers 16 residues, taking in both the cysteine and the phenylalanine. This entry keeps only the CDR3 DNA: 48 bases, framed from base 1. V drops 4 bases and J drops 2 bases, leaving 16 bases in between. On the study overall, not on this receptor specifically: According to the authors, only a limited number of new T cells may be recruited by each seasonal influenza vaccination.

Libraries were constructed by RT-PCR. Sequencing instrument: Illumina HiSeq 2500. The public reads were run again by TCRdb, first through fastp at Q25 and then through MiXCR, and only productive beta chains were kept. Every distinct CDR3 protein forms one entry, paired with its most common genes and DNA. This sample comprises almost 600,000 distinct CDR3 sequences, 14% of them detected only once. The ten largest make up 11% of the sample. The source material was PBMCs from blood, sampled about 11 days after vaccination. The sequence was obtained from a middle-aged man who received an inactivated influenza vaccine. Donor details come from another sample of the same person, matched by shared clones. The chain couples TRBV4-3 to TRBJ2-3; a tentative D call is TRBD2 (6 bases match). CDR3 reads: CASSPTPSESTDTQYF. The DNA sequence is TGCGCCAGCAGCCCGACCCCTAGCGAATCCACAGATACGCAGTATTTT.